The 31 T cell receptor beta chains given below trace back to one sample, sequenced in a study of blood T cell repertoires in COVID-19. Libraries were prepared by immunoSEQ multiplex PCR; TCRdb keeps only in-frame clonotypes and omits some of them. The sample holds tens of thousands of clones, around 87% seen once. The specimen was peripheral blood. The receptors originated from a man between 60 and 75 years old with active or convalescent COVID-19.

The chain has TRBV6-5 and TRBJ2-7; 9 nucleotides line up with TRBD1. Germline V lookup: CDR1 MNHEY, CDR2 SVGAGI. The CDR3 spans 15 residues. V was clipped by 3 bases and J by 4 bases; unmatched bases: 7. Here the CDR3 reads CASSYSGTGWYEQYF. The CDR3 nucleotides are TGTGCCAGCAGTTATTCCGGGACAGGGTGGTACGAGCAGTACTTC.

The CDR3 DNA sequence: TGTGCCAGCACTTTGACGGGACAGAGCGCGGCTTATGGCTACACCTTC. Translation gives CASTLTGQSAAYGYTF. The rearrangement uses TRBV28 and TRBJ1-2; 7 positions match TRBD1. Germline V gene data show CDR1 as MDHEN and CDR2 as SYDVKM. This CDR3 is 16 amino acids long. Trimming removed 7 bases from V and 5 bases from J; junction bases left unmatched: 16.

This chain joins TRBV7-2 and TRBJ2-1; 9 bases are shared with TRBD1. The trim removed 4 bases at V and 5 bases at J, leaving 6 bases unmatched. Germline-derived CDR1 and CDR2 are SGHTA and FQGNSA. CDR3 size: 15 residues. CDR3 sequence (DNA): TGTGCCAGCAGCTACCGGGACAGGGTGGACAATGAGCAGTTCTTC. Translating it yields CASSYRDRVDNEQFF.

This sequence joins TRBV5-6 and TRBJ1-4, with a tentative D call TRBD1 (5 bases). This CDR3 region has 15 residues. The ends were cut back, 5 bases at V and 16 bases at J, with 27 bases in the middle. Germline CDR1 and CDR2: SGHDT and YYEEEE. This CDR3 reads CASSLTSVGPASAFF. CDR3 nucleotide sequence: TGTGCCAGCAGTTTGACCTCGGTGGGGCCAGCATCCGCGTTTTTT.

The V call is TRBV24-1, the J call TRBJ2-3; D remains unclear. Germline V gene sequence: CDR1 KGHDR, CDR2 SFDVKD. Trimming shortened V by 2 bases and J by 2 bases, and 13 bases separated the two germline ends. This CDR3 contains 16 residues. DNA for the CDR3: TGTGCCACCAGTGATTCTAACTACCAGTACACAGATACGCAGTATTTT. It codes for CATSDSNYQYTDTQYF.

This rearrangement joins TRBV5-6 to TRBJ2-5; 7 positions match TRBD2. CDR3 length equals 15 residues. V lost 0 bases and J lost 4; bases outside the gene matches: 6. Germline loops: CDR1 SGHDT, CDR2 YYEEEE. The CDR3 nucleotides are TGTGCCAGCAGCTTGGGGCAGGGAGGGGCAGAGACCCAGTACTTC. Translated: CASSLGQGGAETQYF.

The chain uses TRBV15 and TRBJ1-4; 9 bases match TRBD1. This CDR3 comprises 14 residues. Germline CDR1 reads LNHNV; CDR2 reads YYDKDF (reference sequence). The trim removed 6 bases at V and 8 bases at J, leaving 7 bases unmatched. CDR3 nucleotide sequence: TGTGCCACCAGAACGACAGGGGGAGGAGAAAAACTGTTTTTT. Translation gives CATRTTGGGEKLFF.

The chain is built from TRBV18 and TRBJ1-1; D is perhaps TRBD1 (6 bases). This CDR3 contains 14 residues. Trimming took 3 bases from V and 1 from J, leaving 9 bases between them. In germline, CDR1 is KGHSH, CDR2 LQKENI. CDR3 loop: CASSPRGGNTEAFF. The CDR3, as DNA: TGTGCCAGCTCACCTCGAGGGGGGAACACTGAAGCTTTCTTT.

The CDR3: CASSPGTGLDYGYTF. The CDR3 nucleotides are TGCGCCAGCAGCCCCGGGACAGGGCTCGACTATGGCTACACCTTC. V is TRBV5-1 and J is TRBJ1-2, with 9 positions matching TRBD1. The V gene's germline CDR1 is SGHRS and CDR2 YFSETQ. CDR3 length: 15 residues. Germline trimming cut 4 bases from V and 3 bases from J; bases unmatched to any gene: 7.

The genes are TRBV7-9 and TRBJ2-1; 13 bases agree with TRBD2. Germline CDR1 and CDR2: SEHNR and FQNEAQ (reference sequence). The ends lost 5 bases at V and 6 bases at J; junction bases unmatched: 13. The CDR3 runs 18 residues. Here the CDR3 reads CASSPRTSGSQYSNEQFF. CDR3 nucleotides: TGTGCCAGCAGCCCTCGGACTAGCGGGAGTCAATATAGCAATGAGCAGTTCTTC.

The chain uses TRBV11-2 and TRBJ2-7, with D perhaps matching TRBD2 (5 bases). The V gene's germline CDR1 is SGHAT and CDR2 FQNNGV. Trimming cost V 1 base and J 12 bases, with 10 bases left between them. This CDR3 is 11 amino acids long. The DNA of the CDR3 is TGTGCCAGCAGCTTAGGGGGAGTACGGTACTTC. This translates into CASSLGGVRYF. The complete variable domain, with remaining parts taken from reference TRBV11-2 and TRBJ2-7, reads EAGVAQSPRYKIIEKRQSVAFWCNPISGHATLYWYQQILGQGPKLLIQFQNNGVVDDSQLPKDRFSAERLKGVDSTLKIQPAKLEDSAVYLCASSLGGVRYFGPGTRLTVT.

The chain carries TRBV5-1 and TRBJ2-5; 9 nucleotides match TRBD1. CDR3 size: 16 residues. V shed 2 bases, J shed 4 bases, and the junction held 9 bases outside the gene matches. The germline V gene encodes CDR1 SGHRS and CDR2 YFSETQ. The CDR3 DNA reads TGCGCCAGCAGCTTTCCGAGAGGGACAGGGATAGAGACCCAGTACTTC. Translated: CASSFPRGTGIETQYF.

The genes are TRBV27 and TRBJ1-5; D call uncertain. This CDR3 has 13 residues. Trimming shortened V by 3 bases and J by 3 bases, and 6 bases separated the two germline ends. CDR1 is MNHEY and CDR2 is SMNVEV in the germline V gene (reference sequence). In nucleotides, the CDR3 is TGTGCCAGCAGTTTGGACTTCAATCAGCCCCAGCATTTT. This gives the protein CASSLDFNQPQHF.

The chain recombines TRBV5-1 with TRBJ2-1; 15 positions agree with TRBD2. J gave up 12 bases and V 0 bases, and 13 bases lay outside the gene matches. Germline-derived CDR1 and CDR2 are SGHRS and YFSETQ. CDR3 length: 18 amino acids. CDR3 region: CASSLDSQGTSGRSAQFF. DNA for the CDR3: TGCGCCAGCAGCTTGGACAGCCAGGGGACTAGCGGGAGGTCAGCGCAGTTCTTC.

The chain joins TRBV11-2 to TRBJ2-5; D remains unclear. This CDR3 is 13 amino acids long. V gave up 5 bases and J gave up 1 base, with 8 bases separating them. Germline assignment: CDR1 SGHAT and CDR2 FQNNGV. CDR3 protein: CASSRDLQETQYF. For the CDR3, the DNA is TGTGCCAGCAGCCGCGATCTCCAAGAGACCCAGTACTTC.

The chain joins TRBV28 to TRBJ1-1; TRBD1 might be the D (5 bases). V was clipped by 7 bases and J by 8 bases, with 14 bases between them. Germline CDR1 reads MDHEN; CDR2 reads SYDVKM. This CDR3 spans 12 amino acids. This CDR3 is CASTGGRVEAFF. CDR3 in DNA: TGTGCCAGCACCGGGGGGAGGGTCGAAGCTTTCTTT.

The chain carries TRBV2 and TRBJ2-1, with TRBD2 matching over 10 bases. There are 15 residues in the CDR3. Germline CDR1 and CDR2: SNHLY and FYNNEI. V trimming: 4 bases; J trimming: 7 bases; junction bases outside the gene matches: 7. The CDR3 coding sequence is TGTGCCAGCAGTGTTGCTAGCGGGAGCCCTAATGAGCAGTTCTTC. Protein sequence: CASSVASGSPNEQFF.

The chain carries TRBV29-1 and TRBJ1-2; 10 nucleotides line up with TRBD1. Trimming removed 4 bases from V and 3 bases from J; junction bases left unmatched: 5. CDR1 and CDR2 from the germline V gene are SQVTM and ANQGSEA. The CDR3 totals 14 residues. The CDR3 DNA sequence: TGCAGCGTTGCGACAGGGGGCGCAGACTATGGCTACACCTTC. Translated: CSVATGGADYGYTF.

The chain couples TRBV15 to TRBJ2-3, with D possibly being TRBD1 (5 bases). The CDR3 loop spans 15 amino acids. Germline CDR1 and CDR2: LNHNV and YYDKDF (reference sequence). Trimming stripped 1 base from V and 3 bases from J, with 11 bases between. The CDR3 sequence: CATSRGGLETDTQYF. DNA of the CDR3: TGTGCCACCAGCAGAGGGGGCTTGGAGACAGATACGCAGTATTTT.

V and J are TRBV14 and TRBJ2-7; TRBD2 agrees at 16 bases. The V gene's germline CDR1 is SGHDN and CDR2 FVKESK. There are 15 residues in the CDR3. The CDR3, as DNA: TGTGCCAGCAGCCAAGATGGGACTAGCGGGAGGGCCATACAAGTC. Protein sequence: CASSQDGTSGRAIQV.

The chain is built from TRBV19 and TRBJ1-2; 7 bases fit TRBD1. In germline, CDR1 is LNHDA, CDR2 SQIVND (reference sequence). The CDR3 runs to 15 residues. J gave up 2 bases and V 5 bases, and 8 bases lay outside the gene matches. CDR3 in DNA: TGTGCCAGTAGTGCGGGACAGTCGGGAAACTATGGCTACACCTTC. This gives the protein CASSAGQSGNYGYTF.

This clone came up once. This chain links TRBV4-1 with TRBJ2-1; 7 nucleotides agree with TRBD2. The junction had 7 bases not matched to a gene; V was cut back by 0 bases and J by 2 bases. Germline CDR1 is MGHRA and CDR2 is YSYEKL. This CDR3 spans 17 amino acids. Here the CDR3 reads CASSQDRGERPYNEQFF. The CDR3 coding sequence is TGCGCCAGCAGCCAAGATCGGGGGGAGAGACCCTACAATGAGCAGTTCTTC.

The V and J genes are TRBV6-4 and TRBJ1-5, with D possibly TRBD1 on 6 matching bases. This CDR3 region has 17 residues. Trimming left V 0 bases short and J 3 bases short, with 15 bases between. Germline values: CDR1 MRHNA, CDR2 SNTAGT. The CDR3 sequence is CASSDSIRQGINQPQHF. The CDR3, as DNA: TGTGCCAGCAGTGACTCGATAAGGCAGGGGATCAATCAGCCCCAGCATTTT.

This chain uses TRBV18 with TRBJ2-7, with a tentative D call TRBD1 (6 bases). The germline V gene encodes CDR1 KGHSH and CDR2 LQKENI. The CDR3 contains 15 residues. The V end was cut by 6 bases, the J end by 1 base, with 16 bases between. The CDR3 is CASSTLLTGSYEQYF. The CDR3 nucleotides are TGTGCCAGCTCTACCCTCCTCACAGGGTCCTACGAGCAGTACTTC.

The V and J genes are TRBV28 and TRBJ1-2; 7 bases map to TRBD1. Germline loops: CDR1 MDHEN, CDR2 SYDVKM. This CDR3 spans 15 amino acids. V lost 1 base, J lost 2 bases, and 4 bases stayed unmatched. The CDR3 reads CASSLSGQVNYGYTF. The CDR3 DNA follows: TGTGCCAGCAGTTTATCTGGACAGGTCAACTATGGCTACACCTTC.

The chain combines TRBV19 with TRBJ1-1; no definite D call. The V end lost 4 bases, the J end lost 0 bases, and 12 bases lay between the germline ends. The CDR3 covers 15 residues. Germline-derived CDR1 and CDR2 are LNHDA and SQIVND (reference sequence). The CDR3 is CASSKTAELNTEAFF. The CDR3 coding sequence is TGTGCCAGTAGTAAAACAGCGGAGTTGAACACTGAAGCTTTCTTT.

The gene calls are TRBV19 and TRBJ2-1; no definite D call. V lost 1 base to trimming and J lost 5 bases, with 6 bases between them. The CDR3 sequence is 13 residues long. From germline, CDR1 is LNHDA and CDR2 SQIVND (reference sequence). CDR3 coding DNA: TGTGCCAGTAGTATAGCCAGAAACAATGAGCAGTTCTTC. It translates to CASSIARNNEQFF.

J is TRBJ1-5 and V is TRBV19; 7 bases are shared with TRBD1. CDR1 is LNHDA, CDR2 SQIVND, per germline (reference sequence). The trim removed 6 bases at V and 4 bases at J, leaving 6 bases unmatched. The CDR3 length is 14 residues. The CDR3 nucleotides are TGTGCCAGTAGCTATTCAGGGGGGAATCAGCCCCAGCATTTT. Translated, it gives CASSYSGGNQPQHF.

The V call is TRBV5-1, the J call TRBJ1-2; 10 bases align to TRBD1. CDR1 SGHRS and CDR2 YFSETQ come from the germline V gene. The V and J ends lost 0 bases and 7 bases, in that order; junction bases with no gene match: 3. The CDR3 is 14 residues long. CDR3 residues: CASSLGQGAGGYTF. The CDR3 bases are TGCGCCAGCAGCTTGGGACAGGGGGCGGGTGGCTACACCTTC.

V and J are TRBV18 and TRBJ2-7; D call uncertain. V was clipped by 3 bases and J by 5 bases, with 5 bases between them. The V gene's germline CDR1 is KGHSH and CDR2 LQKENI. CDR3 length: 11 amino acids. The CDR3 loop is CASSPSDEQYF. CDR3 nucleotide sequence: TGTGCCAGCTCACCGTCGGACGAGCAGTACTTC.

V usage is TRBV7-2 and J usage is TRBJ1-2, with a weak D call TRBD1 (6 bases). V was cut by 5 bases and J by 4 bases, with 17 bases left in between. The germline V gene has CDR1 SGHTA and CDR2 FQGNSA. This CDR3 contains 15 residues. CDR3 DNA: TGTGCCAGCAGCCGGTCCCGGGACATTCTCTATGGCTACACCTTC. Translated: CASSRSRDILYGYTF.